These T cell receptor beta chains were read from a single sample in a study of shared clonotypes between healthy human individuals. Only in-frame clones appear in the TCRdb table, and some are missing; sequencing was by immunoSEQ multiplex PCR. Of 550,000 to 800,000 clones in the sample, roughly 70% were seen once. Specimen: memory CD4+ T cells sorted from blood. The source is a woman aged 25 to 45 in good health. The CDR3 runs from the conserved cysteine through the conserved F or W.

V,length,J,CDR3
TRBV19,16,TRBJ2-2,CASTLRLAGDTGELFF
TRBV19,14,TRBJ2-2,CASKGQGTIGELFF
TRBV14,19,TRBJ2-7,CASSQEWGLKSGSSYEQYF
TRBV5-8,15,TRBJ2-1,CASSLGLAGYNEQFF
TRBV5-1,15,TRBJ2-5,CASSLGQGFIETQYF
TRBV2,16,TRBJ2-1,CASSEASSGHYNEQFF
TRBV6-5,14,TRBJ2-7,CASSVGLAGSRQYF
TRBV5-8,15,TRBJ2-1,CASSPGFQSYNEQFF
TRBV27,15,TRBJ2-1,CASSLGPEARNEQFF
TRBV2,15,TRBJ2-2,CASRLAGGGTGELFF
TRBV6-6,13,TRBJ1-1,CASRIGQGAVAFF
TRBV28,12,TRBJ1-1,CAVNRGMAEAFF
TRBV30,14,TRBJ2-5,CAWSVGTDQETQYF
TRBV7-7,13,TRBJ2-1,CASSSGRYNEQFF
TRBV6-1,14,TRBJ1-1,CASSEWTVNTEAFF
TRBV6-1,15,TRBJ1-5,CASSRQGNVVQPQHF
TRBV28,17,TRBJ2-1,CASSSPSSGRVFDEQFF
TRBV9,15,TRBJ2-3,CASSVAGTSTDTQYF
TRBV28,15,TRBJ1-5,CASSSGGASNQPQHF
TRBV14,14,TRBJ1-1,CASSQFLGNTEAFF
TRBV29-1,13,TRBJ1-1,CSVEGTEDTEAFF
TRBV30,13,TRBJ2-6,CASQGDGANVLTF
TRBV11-1,13,TRBJ2-7,CASSPSGPGQEYF
TRBV5-5,13,TRBJ1-1,CASASGGNTEAFF
TRBV18,15,TRBJ2-3,CASSSDRGRGDTQYF
TRBV7-2,16,TRBJ2-2,CASSFSGTSGTGELFF
TRBV7-3,13,TRBJ2-3,CASSSQGADTQYF
TRBV23-1,14,TRBJ1-2,CASNGGTGDYGYTF
TRBV7-2,15,TRBJ2-7,CASSLASQNSYEQYF
TRBV6-5,16,TRBJ2-2,CASSFVGGRGTGELFF
TRBV27,15,TRBJ2-3,CASSITGLGTDTQYF
TRBV7-9,16,TRBJ2-7,CASSLAGAGVTYEQYF
TRBV5-4,15,TRBJ2-5,CASSARDRVEETQYF
TRBV5-1,16,TRBJ2-7,CASSRSPGGQGYEQYF
TRBV19,15,TRBJ2-1,CASSRDSQSYNEQFF